Shown below are 7 T cell receptor beta chains from a single sample sequenced in a study of CD4 and CD8 cells across lung adenocarcinoma regions. TCRdb re-derived calls from the PCR reads in MiXCR, one entry per CDR3 protein. The repertoire has approximately 14,000 distinct CDR3 sequences, around 40% of them found once; the top ten carry 17%. Sequencing was done on a sample of CD4+ T cells from the center of a lung tumor. The receptors shown here come from a male donor with lung adenocarcinoma. The CD4 and CD8 labels of this study may be unreliable.

This chain uses TRBV10-2 with TRBJ2-3; 7 bases line up with TRBD1. J was trimmed by 1 base and V by 3 bases; bases with no gene match: 4. The CDR3 totals 15 residues. Germline values: CDR1 WSHSY, CDR2 SAAADI. DNA of the CDR3: TGCGCCAGCAGTGATAAGGGGGCGGGCACAGATACGCAGTATTTT. Residues: CASSDKGAGTDTQYF.

This clonotype was counted many times. V and J are TRBV6-1 and TRBJ1-6; 10 nucleotides line up with TRBD1. The J segment lost 8 bases and the V segment lost 6 bases, leaving 13 bases of the junction unmatched. This CDR3 has 17 amino acids. The V gene's germline CDR1 is MNHNS and CDR2 SASEGT. CDR3 DNA sequence: TGTGCCAGCAGCCTAAGTGTGGGGACAGGGGTTGATTCACCCCTCCACTTT. Amino acid sequence: CASSLSVGTGVDSPLHF.

V gene TRBV10-3 combines with J gene TRBJ2-1; 7 bases fit TRBD2. CDR1 and CDR2 from the germline V gene are ENHRY and SYGVKD. The CDR3 is 11 amino acids. J was trimmed by 12 bases and V by 11 bases; bases with no gene match: 10. CDR3 sequence: CAVSSGRAQFF. In DNA, the CDR3 is TGTGCCGTCTCTAGCGGTCGGGCGCAGTTCTTC.

This clonotype was counted a few times. This chain joins TRBV6-2 or TRBV6-3 and TRBJ2-5; unclear D gene. The J call is doubtful: the DNA matches TRBJ2-7 better. Germline values: CDR1 MNHEY, CDR2 SVGEGT. The CDR3 contains 12 residues. The CDR3 DNA is TGTGCCAGCAGTTTCCGCGGCTACGAGCAGTACTTC. As protein: CASSFRGYEQYF.

In this sample, this clonotype turned up many times. The chain carries TRBV7-2 and TRBJ2-1; D possibly corresponds to TRBD2 (5 bases). Near its end, the DNA agrees better with TRBJ2-7, so the J call may be wrong. The CDR3 totals 14 residues. Per the germline V gene, CDR1 is SGHTA and CDR2 is FQGNSA. CDR3 region: CASSLAFRESEQYF. CDR3 sequence (DNA): TGTGCCAGCAGCTTAGCGTTCCGGGAAAGCGAGCAGTACTTC.

This clonotype is labeled medium-sized. This chain links TRBV6-1 with TRBJ2-1; 7 bases fit TRBD2. Germline V gene lookup returns CDR1 MNHNS and CDR2 SASEGT. The CDR3 has 13 residues. The trim removed 6 bases at V and 5 bases at J, leaving 4 bases unmatched. CDR3 residues: CASRLAWDNEQFF. Here the CDR3 DNA reads TGTGCCAGCAGACTAGCGTGGGACAATGAGCAGTTCTTC.

V is TRBV11-2 and J is TRBJ2-3, with D maybe TRBD1 (6 bases). The J call may be faulty, since TRBJ2-7 better matches the DNA end. Germline V gene data show CDR1 as SGHAT and CDR2 as FQNNGV. The CDR3 loop spans 14 amino acids. CDR3 bases: TGTGCCAGCAGCCGAGACAGGAACTCCTACGAGCAGTACTTC. Its translation: CASSRDRNSYEQYF.